This T cell receptor beta chain came from a study of blood T cell repertoires in COVID-19. Looking at the study overall: The samples span acute and convalescent COVID-19 from the United States, Italy and Spain. T cells, B-cell-depleted T cells, or PBMCs supplied cDNA or gDNA.

Per the study methods: Amplifying reference gene primers gave estimates of nucleated cell counts. Profiled with immunoSEQ multiplex PCR; TCRdb holds only in-frame clones, not every one. That table gives V, J and clone size, and the DNA gave D and trimming. The sample yields roughly 200,000 clones, 86% seen once. The V end lost 4 bases, the J end lost 1 base, and 14 bases lay between the germline ends. Germline V gene sequence: CDR1 LGHNA, CDR2 YSLEER. The CDR3 loop spans 16 amino acids. One Seattle source followed patients from active infection through their disease course. Material for sequencing was peripheral blood. The rearrangement links TRBV4-3 to TRBJ1-3, with TRBD1 as a possible D gene (5 bases). This TCR was recovered from a woman in her forties or fifties with COVID-19, enrolled during active disease. CDR3 in amino acids: CASSLGDSQSGNTIYF. Written as DNA, the CDR3 is TGCGCCAGCAGCCTAGGGGATTCCCAATCTGGAAACACCATATATTTT.